The 24 T cell receptor beta chains in this list originate from one sample, sequenced in a study of shared clonotypes between healthy human individuals. The data were produced by immunoSEQ multiplex PCR, yet TCRdb's version contains in-frame clones alone and is incomplete. The data hold some 350,000 clones, with around 74% observed a single time. The sample consisted of memory CD4+ T cells sorted from blood. Subset of the sample: CD45RA-negative fraction. These receptors originate from a man aged 30 to 39 in good health.

V gene TRBV7-9 combines with J gene TRBJ2-5; the D gene is possibly TRBD2 (5 bases). V lost 8 bases and J 5 bases, leaving 15 bases between the germline ends. CDR3 length: 13 amino acids. The germline gives CDR1 SEHNR, CDR2 FQNEAQ (reference sequence). The CDR3 reads CASGPLGGETQYF. DNA for the CDR3: TGTGCCAGCGGGCCACTAGGTGGGGAGACCCAGTACTTC.

The chain combines TRBV7-9 with TRBJ1-5; no firm D call. The CDR3 loop spans 15 amino acids. CDR1 is SEHNR and CDR2 is FQNEAQ in the germline V gene (reference sequence). V was trimmed by 5 bases and J by 7 bases, leaving 18 bases between them. The CDR3 nucleotides are TGTGCCAGCAGCAACACCGGCGGCCCGCAACAGCCCCAGCATTTT. Its protein product is CASSNTGGPQQPQHF.

The rearrangement uses TRBV2 and TRBJ2-7, with D unresolved. Germline V gives CDR1 SNHLY, CDR2 FYNNEI. The CDR3 is made up of 15 amino acids. Trimming shortened V by 6 bases and J by 0 bases, and 15 bases separated the two germline ends. The CDR3: CASRAFGPSSYEQYF. The CDR3 DNA follows: TGTGCCAGCAGAGCGTTTGGACCGAGCTCCTACGAGCAGTACTTC.

The rearrangement uses TRBV7-8 and TRBJ1-5; 9 nucleotides agree with TRBD1. V trimming: 1 base; J trimming: 5 bases; junction bases outside the gene matches: 3. Germline V gene lookup returns CDR1 SGHVS and CDR2 FQNEAQ. CDR3 length equals 15 residues. CDR3 residues: CASSLGTGEHQPQHF. The CDR3 DNA is TGTGCCAGCAGCTTAGGGACAGGGGAGCATCAGCCCCAGCATTTT. The full variable domain, its missing parts supplied by reference TRBV7-8 and TRBJ1-5, is GAGVSQSPRYKVAKRGQDVALRCDPISGHVSLFWYQQALGQGPEFLTYFQNEAQLDKSGLPSDRFFAERPEGSVSTLKIQRTQQEDSAVYLCASSLGTGEHQPQHFGDGTRLSIL.

The chain joins TRBV30 to TRBJ2-1; the match to TRBD1 covers 7 bases. With 5 bases clipped from V and 4 bases from J, the junction kept 20 bases outside the gene matches. Per the germline V gene, CDR1 is GTSNPN and CDR2 is SVGIG (reference sequence). This CDR3 has 18 residues. In DNA, the CDR3 is TGTGCCTGGTCTTCTTTACCCCCAAGACAGGGTCTATACAATGAGCAGTTCTTC. Its protein product is CAWSSLPPRQGLYNEQFF.

V and J are TRBV6-1 and TRBJ2-5; D tentatively fits TRBD1 or TRBD2 (6 bases each). The CDR3 is 15 amino acids. Germline V gives CDR1 MNHNS, CDR2 SASEGT. V was pared by 4 bases and J by 5 bases, with 17 bases between. The CDR3 DNA reads TGTGCCAGCAGTGGTAATAGCGGAGGGGGGGAGACCCAGTACTTC. Encoded protein: CASSGNSGGGETQYF.

This clone was detected only once. The CDR3 protein is CASTVGGTDTQYF. Here the CDR3 DNA reads TGTGCCAGCACGGTTGGGGGCACAGATACGCAGTATTTT. This sequence joins TRBV7-6 and TRBJ2-3; D gene ambiguous. This CDR3 comprises 13 residues. Looked up from germline, CDR1 is SGHVS and CDR2 is FNYEAQ. V was shortened by 7 bases and J by 1 base, with 9 bases between the two germline ends.

The V and J genes are TRBV7-2 and TRBJ1-2; 7 nucleotides agree with TRBD1. V lost 5 bases to trimming and J lost 5 bases; unmatched junction nucleotides: 17. The CDR3 spans 17 residues. CDR1 and CDR2 (germline): SGHTA, FQGNSA. CDR3 DNA: TGTGCCAGCAGCCTTAGTCCGATCCGACAGGGAAGGTATGGCTACACCTTC. Translating it yields CASSLSPIRQGRYGYTF.

The chain combines TRBV5-1 with TRBJ1-4, with no clear D. This CDR3 spans 13 amino acids. Trimming stripped 0 bases from V and 7 bases from J, with 7 bases between. Germline loops: CDR1 SGHRS, CDR2 YFSETQ. CDR3: CASSLGGGEKLFF. CDR3 sequence (DNA): TGCGCCAGCAGCTTGGGGGGAGGTGAAAAACTGTTTTTT.

The V gene is TRBV28, the J gene TRBJ2-3; 11 bases are shared with TRBD2. The V and J ends lost 5 bases and 5 bases, in that order; junction bases with no gene match: 6. CDR3 length: 15 residues. Germline V lookup: CDR1 MDHEN, CDR2 SYDVKM. CDR3 bases: TGTGCCAGCAGTACACTAGCGGGAGCGGTAGATACGCAGTATTTT. The encoded protein is CASSTLAGAVDTQYF.

About this clone: This same CDR3 is encoded by further DNA sequences in the sample. V is TRBV29-1 and J is TRBJ2-5, with TRBD2 matching over 7 bases. CDR1 and CDR2 from the germline V gene are SQVTM and ANQGSEA. The ends lost 7 bases at V and 5 bases at J; junction bases unmatched: 7. This CDR3 has 12 amino acids. DNA for the CDR3: TGCAGCGCCGGGCAGGGAGGGGAGACCCAGTACTTC. Residues: CSAGQGGETQYF.

This clone was seen once. The rearrangement uses TRBV7-2 and TRBJ2-7; 7 nucleotides line up with TRBD2. This CDR3 is built from 15 residues. Trimming removed 2 bases from V and 2 bases from J; junction bases left unmatched: 6. The germline CDR1 and CDR2 sequences are SGHTA and FQGNSA. CDR3 sequence (DNA): TGTGCCAGCAGCTTAATCGTGGCGGGAGCCTACGAGCAGTACTTC. Encoded protein: CASSLIVAGAYEQYF.

The chain has TRBV28 and TRBJ2-1, with D maybe TRBD2 (6 bases). The CDR3 runs to 15 residues. With 5 bases removed from V and 6 bases from J, the gap between germline ends came to 17 bases. Germline V lookup: CDR1 MDHEN, CDR2 SYDVKM. The chain's CDR3 is CASSPGGWSVNEQFF. In DNA form, the CDR3 reads TGTGCCAGCAGTCCTGGGGGGTGGTCAGTCAATGAGCAGTTCTTC.

This chain connects TRBV9 to TRBJ2-3; 8 bases line up with TRBD2. This CDR3 comprises 16 residues. The V gene's germline CDR1 is SGDLS and CDR2 YYNGEE. J lost 2 bases, V lost 0 bases, and 5 bases had no gene match. The CDR3 nucleotides are TGTGCCAGCAGCGTAGCCGGTAGCGGGGTCACAGATACGCAGTATTTT. Translating it yields CASSVAGSGVTDTQYF.

This clone was seen a handful of times. The chain is built from TRBV2 and TRBJ1-4; 7 nucleotides agree with TRBD1. Germline lookup yields CDR1 SNHLY and CDR2 FYNNEI. Trimming at V came to 3 bases and at J to 4 bases, leaving 2 bases not matched to a gene. This CDR3 comprises 14 residues. CDR3 region: CASSDNRGNEKLFF. CDR3 sequence (DNA): TGTGCCAGCAGTGATAACAGGGGTAATGAAAAACTGTTTTTT. The full variable domain, in which reference TRBV2 and TRBJ1-4 provide the parts outside the CDR3, is EPEVTQTPSHQVTQMGQEVILRCVPISNHLYFYWYRQILGQKVEFLVSFYNNEISEKSEIFDDQFSVERPDGSNFTLKIRSTKLEDSAMYFCASSDNRGNEKLFFGSGTQLSVL.

Written as DNA, the CDR3 is TGTGCCAGCAGTCAAAGCGGGAGGGTCACCGGGGAGCTGTTTTTT. Translated: CASSQSGRVTGELFF. The rearrangement uses TRBV7-2 and TRBJ2-2, with 10 bases that match TRBD2. CDR3 length: 15 residues. Germline V gene lookup returns CDR1 SGHTA and CDR2 FQGNSA. With 6 bases clipped from V and 4 bases from J, the junction kept 5 bases outside the gene matches. The whole variable domain, remainder taken from reference TRBV7-2 and TRBJ2-2, is GAGVSQSPSNKVTEKGKDVELRCDPISGHTALYWYRQSLGQGLEFLIYFQGNSAPDKSGLPSDRFSAERTGGSVSTLTIQRTQQEDSAVYLCASSQSGRVTGELFFGEGSRLTVL.

The rearrangement joins TRBV2 to TRBJ2-3; maybe TRBD1 (6 bases). V was cut by 8 bases and J by 7 bases, with 22 bases left in between. The CDR3 runs 15 residues. The germline CDR1 and CDR2 sequences are SNHLY and FYNNEI. This CDR3 reads CASLTDRLSLHTQYF. CDR3 bases: TGTGCCAGCCTAACGGACAGACTTTCCCTTCATACGCAGTATTTT.

This clone was observed at least ten times. The chain recombines TRBV27 with TRBJ2-1; 12 positions agree with TRBD2. Germline CDR1 and CDR2: MNHEY and SMNVEV (reference sequence). Trimming at V came to 4 bases and at J to 5 bases, leaving 12 bases not matched to a gene. This CDR3 spans 18 amino acids. The DNA for the CDR3 is TGTGCCAGCAGTTCCGGCCCGACTAGCGGGAGTGCCAACAATGAGCAGTTCTTC. Translating gives CASSSGPTSGSANNEQFF.

The chain carries TRBV11-3 and TRBJ2-1; 7 nucleotides align to TRBD2. Per the germline V gene, CDR1 is SGHNT and CDR2 is YENEEA. The CDR3 runs 17 residues. With 5 bases clipped from V and 5 bases from J, the junction kept 15 bases outside the gene matches. CDR3 region: CASSTLSGRGVDNEQFF. CDR3 sequence (DNA): TGTGCCAGCAGCACCCTTTCGGGGAGGGGAGTGGACAATGAGCAGTTCTTC.

This chain links TRBV6-9 with TRBJ2-7, with D maybe TRBD1 (5 bases). Germline V lookup: CDR1 MNHGY, CDR2 SVAAGI. The germline V and J ends were trimmed by 4 bases and 3 bases, with 16 bases remaining between them. The CDR3 has 15 residues. The CDR3 DNA reads TGTGCCAGCAGTTTACGTGATACAGGTAACTACGAGCAGTACTTC. Residues: CASSLRDTGNYEQYF.

The chain uses TRBV29-1 and TRBJ2-1, with no clear D. CDR1 and CDR2 from the germline V gene are SQVTM and ANQGSEA. The CDR3 covers 11 residues. Trimming left V 5 bases short and J 4 bases short, with 6 bases between. The CDR3 nucleotides read TGCAGCGTTAAGAGTTACAATGAGCAGTTCTTC. Protein: CSVKSYNEQFF.

This chain joins TRBV19 and TRBJ2-7, with D possibly TRBD1 on 5 matching bases. This CDR3 has 13 residues. Germline-derived CDR1 and CDR2 are LNHDA and SQIVND (reference sequence). DNA for the CDR3: TGTACTCAGGGATGCGCCCGCATCTACGAGCAGTACTTC. Translating gives CTQGCARIYEQYF.

The sample holds a few counts of this clone. The rearrangement joins TRBV28 to TRBJ2-7, with D unclear. V was cut by 5 bases and J by 5 bases, with 4 bases left in between. The CDR3 contains 10 residues. Germline CDR1 reads MDHEN; CDR2 reads SYDVKM. For the CDR3, the DNA is TGTGCCAGCAGTCACAACGAGCAGTACTTC. Translating it yields CASSHNEQYF.

CDR3 in DNA: TGTGCCAGCAAGCTCGACAGTTTCGTGGAGACCCAGTACTTC. Translated: CASKLDSFVETQYF. The chain couples TRBV2 to TRBJ2-5, with D possibly being TRBD1 (5 bases). The V end lost 7 bases, the J end lost 5 bases, and 17 bases lay between the germline ends. The germline gives CDR1 SNHLY, CDR2 FYNNEI. The CDR3 has 14 amino acids.